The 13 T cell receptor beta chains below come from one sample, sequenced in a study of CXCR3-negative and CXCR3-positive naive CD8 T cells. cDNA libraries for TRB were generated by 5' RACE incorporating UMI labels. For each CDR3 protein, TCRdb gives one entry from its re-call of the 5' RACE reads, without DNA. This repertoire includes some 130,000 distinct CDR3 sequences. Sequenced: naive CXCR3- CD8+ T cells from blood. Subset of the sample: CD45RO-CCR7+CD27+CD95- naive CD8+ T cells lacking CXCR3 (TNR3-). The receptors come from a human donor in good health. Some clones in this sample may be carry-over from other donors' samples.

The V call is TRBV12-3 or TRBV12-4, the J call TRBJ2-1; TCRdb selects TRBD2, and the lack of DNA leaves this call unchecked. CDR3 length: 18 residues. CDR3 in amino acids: CASSLVGLRLSSYNEQFF.

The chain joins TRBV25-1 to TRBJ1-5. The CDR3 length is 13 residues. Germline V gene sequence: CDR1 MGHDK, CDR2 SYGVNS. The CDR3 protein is CASSERVNQPQHF.

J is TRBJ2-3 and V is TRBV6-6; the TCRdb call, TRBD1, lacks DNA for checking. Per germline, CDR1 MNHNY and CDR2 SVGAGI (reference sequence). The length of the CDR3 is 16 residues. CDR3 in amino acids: CASSYIRGRSTDTQYF.

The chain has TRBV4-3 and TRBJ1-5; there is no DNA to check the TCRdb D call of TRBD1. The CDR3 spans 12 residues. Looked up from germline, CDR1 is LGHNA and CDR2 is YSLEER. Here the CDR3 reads CASGDRVEPQHF.

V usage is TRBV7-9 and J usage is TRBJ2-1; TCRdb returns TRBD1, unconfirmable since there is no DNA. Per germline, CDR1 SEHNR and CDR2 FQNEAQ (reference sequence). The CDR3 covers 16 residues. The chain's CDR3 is CASILLTNRDDNEQFF. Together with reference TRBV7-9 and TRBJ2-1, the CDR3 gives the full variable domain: DTGVSQNPRHKITKRGQNVTFRCDPISEHNRLYWYRQTLGQGPEFLTYFQNEAQLEKSRLLSDRFSAERPKGSFSTLEIQRTEQGDSAMYLCASILLTNRDDNEQFFGPGTRLTVL.

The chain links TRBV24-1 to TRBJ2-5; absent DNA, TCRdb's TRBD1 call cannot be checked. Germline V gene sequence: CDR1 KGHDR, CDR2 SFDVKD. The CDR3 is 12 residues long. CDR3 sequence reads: CATSDPGETQYF.

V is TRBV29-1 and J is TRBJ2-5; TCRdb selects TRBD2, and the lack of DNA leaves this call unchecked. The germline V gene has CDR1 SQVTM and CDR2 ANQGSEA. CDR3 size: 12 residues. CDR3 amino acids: CSVDPSGETQYF.

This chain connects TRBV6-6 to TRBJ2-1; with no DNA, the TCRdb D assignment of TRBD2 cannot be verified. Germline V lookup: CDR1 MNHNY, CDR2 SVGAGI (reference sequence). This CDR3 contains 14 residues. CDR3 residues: CASSYPREGDEQFF.

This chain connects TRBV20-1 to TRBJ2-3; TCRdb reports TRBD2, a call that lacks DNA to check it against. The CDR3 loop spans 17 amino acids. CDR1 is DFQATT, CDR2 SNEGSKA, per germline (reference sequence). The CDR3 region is CSARSFLAGAPRDTQYF.

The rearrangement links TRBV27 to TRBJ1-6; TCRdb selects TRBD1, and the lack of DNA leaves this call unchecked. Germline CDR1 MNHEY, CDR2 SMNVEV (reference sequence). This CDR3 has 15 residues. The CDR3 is CASSLYSGYNSPLHF.

CDR3 loop: CASSLEASETQYF. This chain uses TRBV7-6 with TRBJ2-5. CDR1 SGHVS and CDR2 FNYEAQ come from the germline V gene. CDR3 length: 13 amino acids.

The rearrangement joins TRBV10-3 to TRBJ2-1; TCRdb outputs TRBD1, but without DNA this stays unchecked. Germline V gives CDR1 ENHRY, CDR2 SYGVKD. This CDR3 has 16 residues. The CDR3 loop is CAITQLEAGPYNEQFF.

The CDR3 is CASSVWGTGNQPQHF. This chain uses TRBV2 with TRBJ1-5. Germline V gene lookup returns CDR1 SNHLY and CDR2 FYNNEI. The CDR3 totals 15 residues.